This TCR beta chain was identified during a study of Ad26.COV2.S vaccination and SARS-CoV-2 variants. Germline assignment: CDR1 KGHDR and CDR2 SFDVKD. The CDR3 totals 15 residues. V was trimmed by 1 base and J by 2 bases, leaving 9 bases between them. With respect to this clone: Its specificity is unknown.

TCRdb's table, derived via immunoSEQ multiplex PCR, lists solely in-frame clones and lacks some. The sample lists fewer than 900,000 clones; 89% were seen once. Documented treatment: 15 to 20 received Ad26.COV2.S at low or high dose, single or two shots; 5 received placebo; per-sample allocation not given. Collection of samples fell on day 63 after the first vaccine or placebo injection. Study-wide findings and caveats: Placebo recipients showed lower spike-specific TCR breadth than vaccinees.

Specimen: peripheral blood, collected in a trial of Ad26.COV2.S vaccine versus placebo. The sequence derives from a person aged 18-65 years who received the Ad26.COV2.S COVID-19 vaccine or a placebo. The chain carries TRBV24-1 and TRBJ2-3; D is ambiguous. CDR3 coding DNA: TGTGCCACCAGTGATTTCGGGCCGTTCACAGATACGCAGTATTTT. It yields the protein CATSDFGPFTDTQYF.